This entry lists 26 T cell receptor beta chains sequenced from one sample in a study of blood T cell repertoires in COVID-19. Data came from immunoSEQ multiplex PCR; TCRdb stores just in-frame clones and leaves some out. The top ten hold approximately 15% of the sample, which has under 200,000 clones, about 86% seen once. Material: peripheral blood. Every receptor here comes from a man aged 25-45 years with active or convalescent COVID-19.

This rearrangement joins TRBV6-5 to TRBJ1-4; D perhaps matches TRBD1 (5 bases). V was trimmed by 0 bases and J by 7 bases, leaving 9 bases between them. The germline CDR1 and CDR2 sequences are MNHEY and SVGAGI. This CDR3 spans 14 amino acids. The CDR3 DNA reads as TGTGCCAGCAGTTACTCAGAGACAGTTGAAAAACTGTTTTTT. Residues: CASSYSETVEKLFF.

The chain links TRBV7-9 to TRBJ1-6, with 8 bases fitting TRBD1. CDR3 size: 15 residues. In germline, CDR1 is SEHNR, CDR2 FQNEAQ (reference sequence). The V segment lost 1 base and the J segment 8 bases; nucleotides outside the gene matches: 4. The CDR3 spells CASSLVGTGDSPLHF. Written as DNA, the CDR3 is TGTGCCAGCAGCTTAGTAGGGACAGGTGATTCACCCCTCCACTTT. Full variable domain (rest looked up from reference TRBV7-9 and TRBJ1-6): DTGVSQNPRHKITKRGQNVTFRCDPISEHNRLYWYRQTLGQGPEFLTYFQNEAQLEKSRLLSDRFSAERPKGSFSTLEIQRTEQGDSAMYLCASSLVGTGDSPLHFGNGTRLTVT.

This clone has a handful of counts. The chain uses TRBV2 and TRBJ1-1; D gene ambiguous. Looked up from germline, CDR1 is SNHLY and CDR2 is FYNNEI. Trimming stripped 4 bases from V and 4 bases from J, with 10 bases between. The CDR3 extends over 13 amino acids. This CDR3 reads CASSVEGSTEAFF. CDR3 coding DNA: TGTGCCAGCAGTGTGGAGGGTTCCACTGAAGCTTTCTTT.

The V and J genes are TRBV28 and TRBJ1-5; D is possibly TRBD1 (6 bases). V was clipped by 5 bases and J by 0 bases, with 14 bases between them. The CDR3 has 16 residues. In germline, CDR1 is MDHEN, CDR2 SYDVKM. The CDR3 coding sequence is TGTGCCAGCAGTCTAACAGGGCCCGGTAGCAATCAGCCCCAGCATTTT. Protein product: CASSLTGPGSNQPQHF.

This chain uses TRBV7-2 with TRBJ1-2; D remains unclear. The V gene lost 7 bases and the J gene lost 3 bases, with 15 bases spanning the gap. CDR1 and CDR2 (germline): SGHTA, FQGNSA. The CDR3 totals 14 residues. CDR3 bases: TGTGCCAGCACCGCCCTAGCGGCCTACTATGGCTACACCTTC. As protein: CASTALAAYYGYTF.

V is TRBV7-9 and J is TRBJ2-7, with D maybe TRBD1 (7 bases). V was pared by 11 bases and J by 2 bases, with 19 bases between. Germline CDR1 SEHNR, CDR2 FQNEAQ (reference sequence). This CDR3 region has 14 residues. The CDR3 loop is CASQGGGTPYEQYF. The CDR3 DNA reads as TGTGCCTCCCAGGGGGGAGGTACACCCTACGAGCAGTACTTC.

This clone was found once. The chain has TRBV10-2 and TRBJ2-2; 8 bases are a match to TRBD2. The germline gives CDR1 WSHSY, CDR2 SAAADI. With V trimmed by 3 bases and J by 4 bases, 4 bases remained unmatched. The CDR3 loop spans 15 amino acids. The CDR3 region is CASSEVGRGTGELFF. The CDR3 bases are TGCGCCAGCAGTGAAGTCGGGAGGGGCACCGGGGAGCTGTTTTTT.

V gene TRBV3-1 (or the pseudogene TRBV3-2) combines with J gene TRBJ2-3, with 8 bases identical to TRBD2. The CDR3 consists of 13 residues. Trimming cost V 0 bases and J 13 bases; bases outside gene matches: 6. CDR1 and CDR2 (germline): LGHDT, YNNKEL (reference sequence). DNA of the CDR3: TGTGCCAGCAGCCAAGAAGGCGGGGGGCGCAAGTATTTT. Translation gives CASSQEGGGRKYF.

This clone was seen once. The rearrangement links TRBV3-1 (or the pseudogene TRBV3-2) to TRBJ2-6; 12 bases are a match to TRBD1. J gave up 3 bases and V 4 bases, and 16 bases lay outside the gene matches. This CDR3 contains 21 residues. Germline V CDR1 and CDR2: LGHDT, YNNKEL (reference sequence). Here the CDR3 reads CASSPSPGQGASAYGANVLTF. CDR3 in DNA: TGTGCCAGCAGCCCTTCCCCGGGACAGGGGGCTTCAGCATATGGGGCCAACGTCCTGACTTTC.

This chain connects TRBV19 to TRBJ1-1; TRBD1 matches at 8 bases. The V and J ends lost 1 base and 5 bases, in that order; junction bases with no gene match: 6. CDR1 is LNHDA, CDR2 SQIVND, per germline (reference sequence). The CDR3 runs 15 residues. The CDR3 sequence: CASSIAGGVYTEAFF. DNA of the CDR3: TGTGCCAGTAGTATAGCAGGGGGCGTGTATACTGAAGCTTTCTTT.

In this sample, this clone turned up once. The genes are TRBV6-5 and TRBJ2-6; no reliable D call. Trimming took 7 bases from V and 0 from J, leaving 7 bases between them. The CDR3 contains 14 residues. Germline CDR1 MNHEY, CDR2 SVGAGI. CDR3 sequence: CASTANSGANVLTF. In DNA form, the CDR3 reads TGTGCCAGCACCGCGAACTCTGGGGCCAACGTCCTGACTTTC.

The chain employs TRBV18 and TRBJ1-2, with a weak D call TRBD1 (5 bases). V was cut by 2 bases and J by 5 bases, with 9 bases left in between. Germline V CDR1 and CDR2: KGHSH, LQKENI. The CDR3 runs to 13 residues. The CDR3, as DNA: TGTGCCAGCTCACCAAGGCAGGGTTATGGCTACACCTTC. Amino acid sequence: CASSPRQGYGYTF.

V is TRBV5-5 and J is TRBJ2-2, with 12 bases that match TRBD2. The J segment lost 7 bases and the V segment lost 0 bases, leaving 4 bases of the junction unmatched. The length of the CDR3 is 16 residues. Germline V gives CDR1 SGHKS, CDR2 YYEKEE (reference sequence). The CDR3: CASSLGLAGGHGELFF. The DNA for the CDR3 is TGTGCCAGCAGCTTGGGGCTAGCGGGGGGGCACGGGGAGCTGTTTTTT.

The chain recombines TRBV28 with TRBJ1-4; the D is unclear. Germline-derived CDR1 and CDR2 are MDHEN and SYDVKM. This CDR3 region has 12 residues. The CDR3 sequence: CGSKSGNEKLFF. The CDR3 bases are TGTGGCTCCAAGTCCGGGAATGAAAAACTGTTTTTT.

The chain couples TRBV28 to TRBJ2-3; D may be TRBD2 (6 bases). The CDR3 runs to 22 residues. The V and J ends lost 5 bases and 2 bases respectively, with 35 bases between them. Germline V gene lookup returns CDR1 MDHEN and CDR2 SYDVKM. In DNA form, the CDR3 reads TGTGCCAGCAGTGCGGGGTCTACGGGAGAACCTGACGGCAACCTTCTCACAGATACGCAGTATTTT. It codes for CASSAGSTGEPDGNLLTDTQYF.

This clone was counted a few times. This rearrangement joins TRBV28 to TRBJ1-5; the match to TRBD1 covers 8 bases. Germline values: CDR1 MDHEN, CDR2 SYDVKM. This CDR3 has 17 amino acids. The trim removed 6 bases at V and 0 bases at J, leaving 10 bases unmatched. This chain's CDR3 is CASRTTGVAYSNQPQHF. As DNA, the CDR3 is TGTGCCAGCAGGACGACAGGGGTGGCCTATAGCAATCAGCCCCAGCATTTT.

The chain combines TRBV11-3 with TRBJ2-5; tentatively, D is TRBD2 (6 bases). V shed 5 bases and J shed 1 base, with 11 bases lying between them. The germline V gene encodes CDR1 SGHNT and CDR2 YENEEA. The CDR3 has 14 amino acids. Written as DNA, the CDR3 is TGTGCCAGCAGCGGACGGGACTCCCAAGAGACCCAGTACTTC. It specifies CASSGRDSQETQYF.

This clone showed up just a few times. The V and J genes are TRBV5-1 and TRBJ1-1; the match to TRBD1 covers 7 bases. Losses at the gene ends were 4 bases for V and 1 base for J; bases not matched to a gene: 4. The CDR3 runs 14 residues. The V gene's germline CDR1 is SGHRS and CDR2 YFSETQ. CDR3 nucleotides: TGCGCCAGCAGCCCCTCAGGGGGGAACACTGAAGCTTTCTTT. It is translated as CASSPSGGNTEAFF.

The rearrangement uses TRBV6-5 and TRBJ2-3, with 10 bases lining up with TRBD2. This CDR3 comprises 15 residues. With 1 base clipped from V and 6 bases from J, the junction kept 4 bases outside the gene matches. CDR1 MNHEY and CDR2 SVGAGI come from the germline V gene. The CDR3 sequence is CASSYLAGGSDTQYF. CDR3 in DNA: TGTGCCAGCAGTTACTTAGCGGGGGGATCTGATACGCAGTATTTT.

This clone showed up just a few times. V gene TRBV24-1 combines with J gene TRBJ1-2, with D uncertain. This CDR3 spans 17 amino acids. Per the germline V gene, CDR1 is KGHDR and CDR2 is SFDVKD. The germline V and J ends were trimmed by 0 bases and 1 base, with 14 bases remaining between them. The CDR3 nucleotides are TGTGCCACCAGTGATTTGCAGGCAGGCCCAAATAACTATGGCTACACCTTC. This sequence encodes CATSDLQAGPNNYGYTF.

J is TRBJ1-1 and V is TRBV6-5; D uncertain. V lost 10 bases and J lost 11, with 11 bases in between. Per the germline V gene, CDR1 is MNHEY and CDR2 is SVGAGI. The CDR3 covers 9 residues. The CDR3 DNA is TGTGCCACGACTCCGGGGGCTTTCTTT. Amino acids: CATTPGAFF.

The chain couples TRBV28 to TRBJ1-6; D ambiguous. This CDR3 contains 14 residues. In germline, CDR1 is MDHEN, CDR2 SYDVKM. The V end was cut by 7 bases, the J end by 3 bases, with 10 bases between. The CDR3 DNA reads as TGTGCCAGCACCAGAGGCCTCTATAATTCACCCCTCCACTTT. It specifies CASTRGLYNSPLHF.

The V and J genes are TRBV7-2 and TRBJ2-6; TRBD1 agrees at 9 bases. V dropped 5 bases and J dropped 2; count of bases not matched to a gene: 10. Germline V gene sequence: CDR1 SGHTA, CDR2 FQGNSA. The CDR3 spans 18 residues. Here the CDR3 reads CASSPRGQGLAGANVLTF. DNA of the CDR3: TGTGCCAGCAGCCCAAGAGGACAGGGGCTCGCTGGGGCCAACGTCCTGACTTTC.

This clone was seen a few times. This sequence joins TRBV28 and TRBJ1-5; no clear D gene. The CDR3 spans 17 residues. Trimming removed 6 bases from V and 0 bases from J, with 18 bases in between. Germline loops: CDR1 MDHEN, CDR2 SYDVKM. The CDR3: CASRYPFGVGSNQPQHF. CDR3 bases: TGTGCCAGCAGATACCCTTTCGGGGTAGGTAGCAATCAGCCCCAGCATTTT.

J is TRBJ2-5 and V is TRBV7-9; 8 bases match TRBD1. The CDR3 runs 12 residues. Germline CDR1 reads SEHNR; CDR2 reads FQNEAQ (reference sequence). With V trimmed by 6 bases and J by 11 bases, 8 bases remained unmatched. This CDR3 is CASREDRESQYF. Written as DNA, the CDR3 is TGTGCCAGCAGGGAGGACAGGGAATCGCAGTACTTC. The full variable domain, completed using reference TRBV7-9 and TRBJ2-5, is DTGVSQNPRHKITKRGQNVTFRCDPISEHNRLYWYRQTLGQGPEFLTYFQNEAQLEKSRLLSDRFSAERPKGSFSTLEIQRTEQGDSAMYLCASREDRESQYFGPGTRLLVL.

This sequence joins TRBV6-6 and TRBJ1-6, with D possibly being TRBD1 (5 bases). The CDR3 sequence is 18 residues long. Germline CDR1 MNHNY, CDR2 SVGAGI (reference sequence). V lost 5 bases to trimming and J lost 6 bases, with 23 bases between them. The CDR3 DNA follows: TGTGCCAGCAGTCCTCCTCAAATAGCCGGGACTGTTAATTCACCCCTCCACTTT. Translating it yields CASSPPQIAGTVNSPLHF.